This record looks at one TCR beta chain sequence and its context. Its target is not known. TCRdb keeps only in-frame clones here, not all; method: immunoSEQ multiplex PCR. The table has fewer than 700,000 clones, 90% to 95% seen once. It was CD45RO-negative cells, positively selected for CCR7, that made up naive CD8 cells, with terminally differentiated effector memory CD45RA+ cells excluded. The V end lost 2 bases, the J end lost 3 bases, and 11 bases lay between the germline ends. CDR3 length equals 14 residues. Per germline, CDR1 SEHNR and CDR2 FQNEAQ (reference sequence). This record comes from a study of shared clonotypes between healthy human individuals. Whole-study findings and limits: In this cohort, only blood was sampled, and tissue repertoires likely differ.

The sequencing sample was made of naive CD8+ T cells sorted from blood. The chain has TRBV7-9 and TRBJ2-7, with D unclear. This receptor was taken from a woman younger than 45 in good health. The CDR3 DNA follows: TGTGCCAGCAGCTTAACTGGCCGGATCTACGAGCAGTACTTC. Translating it yields CASSLTGRIYEQYF.